The clone carrying this TCR beta chain was counted between two and nine times. The PCR template was genomic DNA. Amplification of the beta chain CDR3 used 30 forward and 13 reverse multiplex primers. From the multiplex PCR reads, TCRdb called clonotypes with MiXCR, one entry per CDR3 protein. The data hold 250,000 or so distinct CDR3 sequences, with around 47% observed a single time. CDR3 length equals 16 residues. Germline CDR1 LGHNA, CDR2 YNFKEQ. Trimming stripped 0 bases from V and 1 base from J, with 12 bases between. The record originates from a study of type 1 and type 2 diabetes patients. Study background: Across the study, about 19,000,000 paired-end reads were produced.

The receptor's source is a man between 18 and 29 years old with type 2 diabetes. The J gene is TRBJ1-1, the V gene TRBV4-2, with D hard to call. The source material was peripheral blood mononuclear cells (PBMCs). The CDR3 protein is CASSQEIRKKNTEAFF. The CDR3 DNA sequence: TGTGCCAGCAGCCAAGAAATTCGGAAAAAGAACACTGAAGCTTTCTTT.